Reported below is one T cell receptor (beta chain). Antigen unknown. These data originate in a study of early T cells in non-severe SARS-CoV-2 infection. Trimming stripped 0 bases from V and 9 bases from J, with 6 bases between. CDR1 is LNHDA and CDR2 is SQIVND in the germline V gene (reference sequence). The CDR3 totals 12 residues. Study-wide findings and caveats: Anti-spike CD8 responses were favored by VDJdb matching, which missed private and CD4 specificities.

Attachment of unique molecular identifiers to individual cDNA molecules was performed. TCRdb independently ran MiXCR on the 5' RACE reads; one entry per CDR3 protein. The table shows 65,000 to 75,000 distinct CDR3 sequences, with roughly 13% occurring only once. Sequenced input: whole blood. The receptor was derived from an adult who was a healthcare worker with PCR-confirmed SARS-CoV-2 infection or an uninfected control (not recorded which). The chain combines TRBV19 with TRBJ2-1, with a tentative D call TRBD2 (5 bases). CDR3 loop: CASSIDGIEQFF. The CDR3 coding sequence is TGTGCCAGTAGTATAGACGGGATTGAGCAGTTCTTC.